This T cell receptor beta chain was obtained from a study of shared clonotypes between healthy human individuals. Background on the study: For every donor, three CD4 naive, three CD4 memory, two CD8 naive and one CD8 memory plates were used.

The table came from immunoSEQ multiplex PCR; TCRdb's copy has only in-frame clones and leaves some out. The sample includes about 700,000 clones, around 74% seen only once; the top ten take 1.7%. CD45RA+ naive and CD45RA-negative memory subsets were separated from CD4+ cells. Points on this clone: Its specificity is unknown.

The CDR3 is 15 residues long. Germline V gene sequence: CDR1 MNHNS, CDR2 SASEGT. The V and J ends lost 5 bases and 6 bases, in that order; junction bases with no gene match: 10. Study results and caveats: Some naive CD4 clonotypes, roughly 4.5%, turned up in common across several donors. Richness estimates generally favored naive over memory subsets.

The receptor's source is a woman in her twenties or thirties in good health. This chain uses TRBV6-1 with TRBJ2-3; 8 bases line up with TRBD2. Sequencing was done on a sample of memory CD4+ T cells sorted from blood. Subset indicated: CD45RA-negative fraction. DNA of the CDR3: TGTGCCAGCAGTCACCGGGCGGGAGGCCCCGATACGCAGTATTTT. Its translation: CASSHRAGGPDTQYF.